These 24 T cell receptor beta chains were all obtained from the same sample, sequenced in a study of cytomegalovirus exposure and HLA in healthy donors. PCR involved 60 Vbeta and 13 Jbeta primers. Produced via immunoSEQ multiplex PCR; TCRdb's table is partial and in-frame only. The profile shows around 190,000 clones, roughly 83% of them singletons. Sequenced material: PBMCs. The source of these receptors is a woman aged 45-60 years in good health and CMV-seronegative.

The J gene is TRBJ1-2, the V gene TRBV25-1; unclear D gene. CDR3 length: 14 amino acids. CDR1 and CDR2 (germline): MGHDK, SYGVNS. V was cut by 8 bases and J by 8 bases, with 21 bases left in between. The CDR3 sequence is CASPFRGGSWGYTF. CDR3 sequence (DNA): TGTGCCAGCCCGTTTCGTGGAGGGTCGTGGGGCTACACCTTC.

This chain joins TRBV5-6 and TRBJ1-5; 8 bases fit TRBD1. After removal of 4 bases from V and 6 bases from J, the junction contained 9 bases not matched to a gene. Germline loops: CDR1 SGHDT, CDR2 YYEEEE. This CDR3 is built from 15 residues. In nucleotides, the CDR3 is TGTGCCAGCAGCACCGGACAGGGTAGGGGTCAGCCCCAGCATTTT. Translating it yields CASSTGQGRGQPQHF.

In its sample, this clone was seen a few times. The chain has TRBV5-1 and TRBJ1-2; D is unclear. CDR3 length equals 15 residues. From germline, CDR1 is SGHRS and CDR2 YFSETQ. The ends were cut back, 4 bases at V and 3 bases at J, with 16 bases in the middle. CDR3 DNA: TGCGCCAGCAGCCCGGGTCGGGGTCGGGACTATGGCTACACCTTC. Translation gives CASSPGRGRDYGYTF.

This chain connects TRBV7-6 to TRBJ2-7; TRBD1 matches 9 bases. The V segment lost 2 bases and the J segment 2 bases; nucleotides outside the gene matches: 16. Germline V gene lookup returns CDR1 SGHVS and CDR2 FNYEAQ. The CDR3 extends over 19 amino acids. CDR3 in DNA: TGTGCCAGCAGCTTAATAGCCGGGACAGGGATGGGGACTGCCTACGAGCAGTACTTC. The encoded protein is CASSLIAGTGMGTAYEQYF.

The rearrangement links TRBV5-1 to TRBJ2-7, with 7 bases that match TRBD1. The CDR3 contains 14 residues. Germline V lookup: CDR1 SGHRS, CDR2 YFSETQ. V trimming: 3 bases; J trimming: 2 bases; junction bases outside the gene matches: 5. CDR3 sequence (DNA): TGCGCCAGCAGCTCTAGGACAGGAGCCTACGAGCAGTACTTC. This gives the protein CASSSRTGAYEQYF.

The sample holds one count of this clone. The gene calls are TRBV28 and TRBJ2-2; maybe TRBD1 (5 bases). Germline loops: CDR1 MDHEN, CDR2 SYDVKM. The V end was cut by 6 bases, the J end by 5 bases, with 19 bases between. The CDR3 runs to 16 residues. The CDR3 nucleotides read TGTGCCAGCAGACCGCAGGGCTTTATGGGGACCGGGGAGCTGTTTTTT. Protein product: CASRPQGFMGTGELFF.

The CDR3 nucleotides read TGTGCCAGCAGCTCCAGGGGCGGCGGAAACACCATATATTTT. Translated: CASSSRGGGNTIYF. The chain uses TRBV7-9 and TRBJ1-3, with D maybe TRBD1 (6 bases). The CDR3 has 14 residues. CDR1 SEHNR and CDR2 FQNEAQ come from the germline V gene (reference sequence). The V end was cut by 4 bases, the J end by 4 bases, with 11 bases between.

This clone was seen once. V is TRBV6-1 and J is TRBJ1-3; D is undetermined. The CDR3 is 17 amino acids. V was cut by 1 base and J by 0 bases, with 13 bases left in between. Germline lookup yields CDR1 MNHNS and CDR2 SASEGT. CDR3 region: CASSEVGVTTSGNTIYF. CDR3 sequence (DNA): TGTGCCAGCAGTGAAGTGGGAGTGACAACCTCTGGAAACACCATATATTTT.

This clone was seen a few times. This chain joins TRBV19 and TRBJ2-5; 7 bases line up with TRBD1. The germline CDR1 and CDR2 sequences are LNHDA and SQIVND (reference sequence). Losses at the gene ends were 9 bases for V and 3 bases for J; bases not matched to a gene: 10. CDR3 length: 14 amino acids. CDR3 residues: CASHQTGFKETQYF. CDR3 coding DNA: TGTGCCAGCCATCAGACAGGGTTTAAAGAGACCCAGTACTTC.

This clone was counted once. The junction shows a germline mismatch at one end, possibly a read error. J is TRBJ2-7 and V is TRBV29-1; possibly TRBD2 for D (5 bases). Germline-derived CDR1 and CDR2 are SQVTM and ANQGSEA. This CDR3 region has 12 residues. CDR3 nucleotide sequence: TGCAGCGTGGAAGGGAGTTTATACGAGCAGTACTTC. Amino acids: CSVEGSLYEQYF.

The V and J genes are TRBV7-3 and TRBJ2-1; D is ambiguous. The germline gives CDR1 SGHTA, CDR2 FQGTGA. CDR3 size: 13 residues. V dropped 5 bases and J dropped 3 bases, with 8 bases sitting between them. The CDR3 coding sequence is TGTGCCAGCAGCCCATCAGTCTACAATGAGCAGTTCTTC. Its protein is CASSPSVYNEQFF.

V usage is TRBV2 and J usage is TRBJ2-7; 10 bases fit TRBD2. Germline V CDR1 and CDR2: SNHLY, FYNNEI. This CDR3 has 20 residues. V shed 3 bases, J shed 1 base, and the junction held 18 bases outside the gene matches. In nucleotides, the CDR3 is TGTGCCAGCAGTGATAAAAGGTCTAGCGGGAGACCCGGGGGTTCCTACGAGCAGTACTTC. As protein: CASSDKRSSGRPGGSYEQYF.

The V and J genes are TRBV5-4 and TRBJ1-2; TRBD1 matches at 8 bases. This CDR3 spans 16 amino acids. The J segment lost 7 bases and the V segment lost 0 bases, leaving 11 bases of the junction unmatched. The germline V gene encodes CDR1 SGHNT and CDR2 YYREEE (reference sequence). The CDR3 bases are TGTGCCAGCAGCTTGGGGCTGGTGGGACAGGAGAGTGGCTACACCTTC. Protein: CASSLGLVGQESGYTF.

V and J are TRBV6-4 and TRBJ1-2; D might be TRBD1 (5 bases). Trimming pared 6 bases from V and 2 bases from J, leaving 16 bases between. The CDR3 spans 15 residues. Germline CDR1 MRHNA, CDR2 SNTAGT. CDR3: CASRRDGGSNYGYTF. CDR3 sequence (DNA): TGTGCCAGCAGAAGAGACGGGGGGTCCAACTATGGCTACACCTTC.

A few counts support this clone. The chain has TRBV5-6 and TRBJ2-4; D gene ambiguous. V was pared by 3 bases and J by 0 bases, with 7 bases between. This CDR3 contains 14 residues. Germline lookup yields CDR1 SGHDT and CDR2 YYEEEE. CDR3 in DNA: TGTGCCAGCAGCTCATCACTAGCCAAAAACATTCAGTACTTC. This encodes CASSSSLAKNIQYF.

The CDR3 region is CASSLGASTANEQFF. The CDR3 DNA is TGTGCCAGCAGCTTAGGCGCGAGTACAGCCAATGAGCAGTTCTTC. The chain employs TRBV7-9 and TRBJ2-1, with D unclear. The CDR3 has 15 amino acids. Looked up from germline, CDR1 is SEHNR and CDR2 is FQNEAQ (reference sequence). Deletions cut 1 base from V and 6 bases from J, with 13 bases between.

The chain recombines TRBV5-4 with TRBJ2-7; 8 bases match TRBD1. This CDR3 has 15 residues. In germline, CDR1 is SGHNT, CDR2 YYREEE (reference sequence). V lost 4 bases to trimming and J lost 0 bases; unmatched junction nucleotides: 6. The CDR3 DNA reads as TGTGCCAGCAGCCCGGACAGGGCGAGCTCCTACGAGCAGTACTTC. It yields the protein CASSPDRASSYEQYF.

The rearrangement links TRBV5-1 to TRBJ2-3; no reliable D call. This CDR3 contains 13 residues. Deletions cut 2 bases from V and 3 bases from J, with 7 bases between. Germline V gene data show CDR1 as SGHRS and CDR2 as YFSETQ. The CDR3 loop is CASSFRATDTQYF. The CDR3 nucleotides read TGCGCCAGCAGCTTTCGAGCGACAGATACGCAGTATTTT.

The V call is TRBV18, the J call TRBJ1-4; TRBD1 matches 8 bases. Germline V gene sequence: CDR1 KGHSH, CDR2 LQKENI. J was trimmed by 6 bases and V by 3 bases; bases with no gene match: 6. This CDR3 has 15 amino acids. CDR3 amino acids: CASSPLDRADEKLFF. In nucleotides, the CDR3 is TGTGCCAGCTCACCGCTGGACAGGGCTGATGAAAAACTGTTTTTT.

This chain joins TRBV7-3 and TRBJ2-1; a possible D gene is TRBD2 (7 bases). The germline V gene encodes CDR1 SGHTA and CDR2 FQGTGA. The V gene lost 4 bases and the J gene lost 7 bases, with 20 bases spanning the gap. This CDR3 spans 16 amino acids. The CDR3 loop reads CASSYQAGAAGNEQFF. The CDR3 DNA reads TGTGCCAGCAGCTATCAGGCGGGGGCCGCGGGAAATGAGCAGTTCTTC.

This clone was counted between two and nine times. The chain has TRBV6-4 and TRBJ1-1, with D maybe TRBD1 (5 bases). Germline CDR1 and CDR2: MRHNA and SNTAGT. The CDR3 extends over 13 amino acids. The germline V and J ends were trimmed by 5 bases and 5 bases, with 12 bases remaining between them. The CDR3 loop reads CASSWTPGTEAFF. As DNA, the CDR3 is TGTGCCAGCAGTTGGACACCCGGGACTGAAGCTTTCTTT.

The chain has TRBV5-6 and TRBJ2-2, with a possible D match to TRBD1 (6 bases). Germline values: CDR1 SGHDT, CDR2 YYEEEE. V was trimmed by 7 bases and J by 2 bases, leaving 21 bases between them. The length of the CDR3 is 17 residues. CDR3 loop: CASQLVSRGINTGELFF. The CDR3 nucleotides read TGTGCCAGCCAGCTTGTATCCAGGGGCATAAACACCGGGGAGCTGTTTTTT.

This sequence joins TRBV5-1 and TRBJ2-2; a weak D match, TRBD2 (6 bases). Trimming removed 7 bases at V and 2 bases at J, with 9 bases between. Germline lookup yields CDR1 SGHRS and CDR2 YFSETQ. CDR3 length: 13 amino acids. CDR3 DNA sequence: TGCGCCAGCGGGAGGCCCAACACCGGGGAGCTGTTTTTT. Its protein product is CASGRPNTGELFF.

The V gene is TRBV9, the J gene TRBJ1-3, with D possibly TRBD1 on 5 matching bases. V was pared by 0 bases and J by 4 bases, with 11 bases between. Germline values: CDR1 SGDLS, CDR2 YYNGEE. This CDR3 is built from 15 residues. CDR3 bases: TGTGCCAGCAGCGTAGACGGGGGGGAAGGAAACACCATATATTTT. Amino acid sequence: CASSVDGGEGNTIYF.